Below are 9 T cell receptor beta chains sequenced from a single sample in a study of T cells in Graves' hyperthyroidism and ophthalmopathy. Amplification of TCR beta CDR3 regions was performed using RNA transcripts as template. When the TCR CDR3 underwent first-round RT-PCR, the HTBI primer set was used. TCRdb re-analysed the multiplex PCR reads in MiXCR, keeping a single row per CDR3 protein. This table has fewer than 450,000 distinct CDR3 sequences, roughly a sixth appearing once. The sequenced sample consisted of blood. The source of these receptors is a woman between 25 and 40 years old with Graves' hyperthyroidism that later progressed to Graves' ophthalmopathy.

This clonotype was counted only a few times. This chain uses TRBV10-3 with TRBJ2-6, with 8 bases that match TRBD1. This CDR3 has 15 residues. V lost 8 bases and J lost 0; bases outside the gene matches: 3. Per the germline V gene, CDR1 is ENHRY and CDR2 is SYGVKD. CDR3 residues: CAIWTGTSGANVLTF. In DNA, the CDR3 is TGTGCCATCTGGACAGGGACCTCTGGGGCCAACGTCCTGACTTTC.

This chain uses TRBV7-9 with TRBJ2-7; TRBD2 aligns across 7 bases. Germline trimming cut 4 bases from V and 5 bases from J; bases unmatched to any gene: 8. Germline V gene lookup returns CDR1 SEHNR and CDR2 FQNEAQ (reference sequence). The CDR3 is 14 residues long. The CDR3 loop reads CASSWGGASHEQYF. CDR3 DNA: TGTGCCAGCAGCTGGGGGGGTGCATCCCACGAGCAGTACTTC.

This sequence joins TRBV7-8 and TRBJ2-2; 7 bases are shared with TRBD1. Germline lookup yields CDR1 SGHVS and CDR2 FQNEAQ. The CDR3 sequence is 16 residues long. Trimming removed 5 bases from V and 6 bases from J; junction bases left unmatched: 12. The CDR3 here is CASSLRLGDRAGELFF. The CDR3 DNA reads TGTGCCAGCAGCCTACGACTTGGTGACAGGGCCGGGGAGCTGTTTTTT.

The V gene is TRBV2, the J gene TRBJ2-5; TRBD1 matches 11 bases. Germline V gene lookup returns CDR1 SNHLY and CDR2 FYNNEI. The CDR3 covers 18 residues. With 2 bases clipped from V and 0 bases from J, the junction kept 8 bases outside the gene matches. The CDR3 loop is CASSEPGQGADYQETQYF. CDR3 DNA: TGTGCCAGCAGTGAACCCGGACAGGGGGCCGACTACCAAGAGACCCAGTACTTC. The full variable domain, completed using reference TRBV2 and TRBJ2-5, is EPEVTQTPSHQVTQMGQEVILRCVPISNHLYFYWYRQILGQKVEFLVSFYNNEISEKSEIFDDQFSVERPDGSNFTLKIRSTKLEDSAMYFCASSEPGQGADYQETQYFGPGTRLLVL.

The sample holds a few counts of this clonotype. The V gene is TRBV5-6, the J gene TRBJ2-1; possible D gene TRBD1, 5 bases. CDR1 is SGHDT, CDR2 YYEEEE, per germline. This CDR3 has 15 amino acids. The ends were cut back, 4 bases at V and 4 bases at J, with 15 bases in the middle. Written as DNA, the CDR3 is TGTGCCAGCAGCCGGACACTGGAATCATACAATGAGCAGTTCTTC. Encoded protein: CASSRTLESYNEQFF.

This clonotype was seen ten or more times. The rearrangement joins TRBV10-3 to TRBJ1-1, with D perhaps TRBD1 (5 bases). V lost 8 bases and J lost 4, with 17 bases in between. Germline V gene sequence: CDR1 ENHRY, CDR2 SYGVKD. The CDR3 consists of 14 residues. DNA of the CDR3: TGTGCCATCGGGGGGGGGGGATTGGCCACTGAAGCTTTCTTT. Translated: CAIGGGGLATEAFF.

This clonotype was seen a handful of times. The chain uses TRBV6-5 and TRBJ1-2; 7 bases match TRBD1. CDR1 and CDR2 from the germline V gene are MNHEY and SVGAGI. V was clipped by 0 bases and J by 2 bases; unmatched bases: 3. The CDR3 has 15 residues. The CDR3 reads CASSYSQGINYGYTF. CDR3 nucleotides: TGTGCCAGCAGTTACTCACAGGGGATAAACTATGGCTACACCTTC.

This clonotype was observed a handful of times. The gene calls are TRBV7-9 and TRBJ2-1; the D is unclear. The CDR3 runs to 10 residues. The ends were cut back, 11 bases at V and 6 bases at J, with 8 bases in the middle. Germline CDR1 and CDR2: SEHNR and FQNEAQ (reference sequence). The CDR3 sequence: CACVPNEQFF. CDR3 bases: TGTGCCTGCGTCCCCAATGAGCAGTTCTTC.

The chain combines TRBV3-1 with TRBJ1-6; D gene uncertain. V was trimmed by 6 bases and J by 3 bases, leaving 12 bases between them. From germline, CDR1 is LGHDT and CDR2 YNNKEL (reference sequence). This CDR3 has 15 residues. The CDR3 DNA sequence: TGTGCCAGCAGTCCCGGAGTTGACTATAATTCACCCCTCCACTTT. This gives the protein CASSPGVDYNSPLHF. The full variable domain, with the rest looked up from reference TRBV3-1 and TRBJ1-6, is DTAVSQTPKYLVTQMGNDKSIKCEQNLGHDTMYWYKQDSKKFLKIMFSYNNKELIINETVPNRFSPKSPDKAHLNLHINSLELGDSAVYFCASSPGVDYNSPLHFGNGTRLTVT.